The subject of this entry is one T cell receptor (beta chain). Original processing methods: Amplification of reference gene primers provided the estimated nucleated cell counts. Clones were sequenced by immunoSEQ multiplex PCR, and TCRdb holds only the in-frame ones, with some missing. That table is the source of V, J and clone size, and D and trimming were worked out from the DNA. Of over 250,000 clones in the sample, about nine tenths were seen once. This sample was taken from a study of blood T cell repertoires in COVID-19. Study as a whole: Spain, Italy and the United States supplied samples that represented acute and convalescent COVID-19. The cDNA or gDNA used as material had been derived from T cells, B-cell-depleted T cells, or PBMCs.

Grouping used clinical history reported by participants in a survey and questionnaire. J lost 5 bases, V lost 2 bases, and 2 bases had no gene match. Germline V gene data show CDR1 as SGHRS and CDR2 as YFSETQ. The CDR3 has 14 residues. The chain links TRBV5-1 to TRBJ2-5; 11 bases map to TRBD2. Sequencing input: PBMCs or T cells enriched from blood (not recorded which). This receptor was obtained from a woman under 30 who had recovered from COVID-19. CDR3 sequence: CASSFSGGAETQYF. Here the CDR3 DNA reads TGCGCCAGCAGCTTTAGCGGGGGGGCCGAGACCCAGTACTTC. Variable domain in full (rest from reference TRBV5-1 and TRBJ2-5): KAGVTQTPRYLIKTRGQQVTLSCSPISGHRSVSWYQQTPGQGLQFLFEYFSETQRNKGNFPGRFSGRQFSNSRSEMNVSTLELGDSALYLCASSFSGGAETQYFGPGTRLLVL.